This is a list of T cell receptor beta chains from one sample in a study of blood T cell repertoires in COVID-19. Repertoires were generated with immunoSEQ multiplex PCR, while TCRdb's copy carries only in-frame clones and drops some. This sample yields 220,000 or so clones, of which 75% to 85% are seen a single time; 7% to 10% belongs to the top ten. The specimen sequenced was peripheral blood. The receptors stem from a woman of 80 years or more with COVID-19, enrolled during active disease. Both conserved end residues are part of each CDR3. Each record gives: V gene, D gene, clone size, J gene, CDR3 DNA, CDR3 protein. The D gene is left open where the match is weak. Size values are once, few and many counts, or a class for expanded clones, and some rows have none.

>TRBV7-7|-|-|TRBJ2-1
TGTGCTAGCAGCTTAGCTTACCCTAATAGTGAGCAGTTCTTC
CASSLAYPNSEQFF
>TRBV6-5|TRBD1|-|TRBJ1-2
TGTGCCAGCAGCCAAGGACAGGGGCCAGGCTACACCTTC
CASSQGQGPGYTF
>TRBV10-1|-|-|TRBJ1-2
TGCGCCAGCAATTTTAAACTTAACTATGGCTACACCTTC
CASNFKLNYGYTF
>TRBV6-6|TRBD1|-|TRBJ2-2
TGTGCCAGCAATGACAGGGGACAGGGCGCCGGGGAGCTGTTTTTT
CASNDRGQGAGELFF
>TRBV6-1|TRBD1|few|TRBJ2-2
TGTGCCAGCAGTGAATACAGGGGGACCGGGGAGCTGTTTTTT
CASSEYRGTGELFF
>TRBV9|-|-|TRBJ2-5
TGTGCCAGCAGCGACAGCAAAGAGACCCAGTACTTC
CASSDSKETQYF
>TRBV28|TRBD1|-|TRBJ2-1
TGTGCCAGCAGCCCTACAGGGGGCCGCTACAATGAGCAGTTCTTC
CASSPTGGRYNEQFF
>TRBV11-2|TRBD1|once|TRBJ2-7
TGTGCCAGCAGCTTAGTTACACAGGGGTTTTCCTACGAGCAGTACTTC
CASSLVTQGFSYEQYF
>TRBV28|-|-|TRBJ1-6
TGTGCCAGCAGTTTTCGTCGGCAGGGGAGCTCACCCCTCCACTTT
CASSFRRQGSSPLHF
>TRBV27|TRBD2|-|TRBJ2-3
TGTGCCAGCAGTCCGTATCGGACTAGCGGGACGGTCACGGGTACGCAGTATTTT
CASSPYRTSGTVTGTQYF
>TRBV20-1|TRBD1|-|TRBJ1-6
TGCAGTGCTAGTTCGGACAGGGATGGGTCACCCCTCCACTTT
CSASSDRDGSPLHF
>TRBV12-3/TRBV12-4|-|-|TRBJ1-6
TGTGCCAGCAGTTGGACTTTGGGTTCACCCCTCCACTTT
CASSWTLGSPLHF
>TRBV7-9|TRBD1|few|TRBJ2-7
TGTGCCAGCAGCTTAGCGATAACAGGGGAGCCCTCCTACGAGCAGTACTTC
CASSLAITGEPSYEQYF
>TRBV5-4|-|-|TRBJ1-3
TGTGCCAGCAGCTTGGACCCTGGACAGTCTGGAAACACCATATATTTT
CASSLDPGQSGNTIYF
>TRBV2|-|-|TRBJ1-2
TGTGCCAGCAGCCCGAGAGGGAGGACTGGGAACTATGGCTACACCTTC
CASSPRGRTGNYGYTF
>TRBV18|-|-|TRBJ1-2
TGTGCCAGCTCACAGCCCACGGGGGACGGCTACACCTTC
CASSQPTGDGYTF
>TRBV2|TRBD1|-|TRBJ1-3
TGTGCCAGCAGTGAACGGACAGGGAGAAACACCATATATTTT
CASSERTGRNTIYF
>TRBV7-2|-|-|TRBJ2-1
TGTGCCAGCAGCTCTCACTTGAGCTCCTACAATGAGCAGTTCTTC
CASSSHLSSYNEQFF
>TRBV15|-|-|TRBJ2-1
TGTGCCACCAGCACCCGACAGGCTAGCTACAATGAGCAGTTCTTC
CATSTRQASYNEQFF
>TRBV6-5|TRBD1|few|TRBJ1-2
TGTGCCAGCAGTTACTCGAACAGGGGGCTGGCAATCGCCACCTTC
CASSYSNRGLAIATF
>TRBV5-1|-|-|TRBJ1-4
TGCGCCAGCAGCTTAGGAGGGCCGGGAGAAAAACTGTTTTTT
CASSLGGPGEKLFF
>TRBV19|-|-|TRBJ2-1
TGTGCCGCTGGGCAGTTCAACTCCTACAATGAGCAGTTCTTC
CAAGQFNSYNEQFF
>TRBV4-1|-|-|TRBJ1-4
TGCGCCAGCGGTAGGCGGATGAATGAAAAACTGTTTTTT
CASGRRMNEKLFF
>TRBV6-1|-|-|TRBJ1-4
TGTGCCAGCAGTGAAGGGACAAGGAATGAAAAACTGTTTTTT
CASSEGTRNEKLFF
>TRBV15|-|-|TRBJ1-5
TGTGCCACCAGCAGAACAGGTTTCAATCAGCCCCAGCATTTT
CATSRTGFNQPQHF
>TRBV5-5|-|-|TRBJ2-7
TGTGCCAGCAGCCTTAAAGACAGGACCTACGAGCAGTACTTC
CASSLKDRTYEQYF
>TRBV28|TRBD2|-|TRBJ2-5
TGTGCCAGCAGTTCTGGAATTCTAGCGGGGAGGGGTAAGACCCAGTACTTC
CASSSGILAGRGKTQYF
>TRBV5-1|-|-|TRBJ1-1
TGCGCCAGCAGCATACAGACAGGGAACACTGAAGCTTTCTTT
CASSIQTGNTEAFF
>TRBV19|-|-|TRBJ1-2
TGTGCCAGTAGTATGGATCAGGGATGGGATGGCTACACCTTC
CASSMDQGWDGYTF
>TRBV27|-|-|TRBJ1-2
TGTGCCACTTCCGCCAATTACAGGGATGGCTACACCTTC
CATSANYRDGYTF
>TRBV2|TRBD2|-|TRBJ2-2
TGTGCCAGCAGGGGACTAGCGGACCCCGGGGAGCTGTTTTTT
CASRGLADPGELFF
>TRBV7-3|-|-|TRBJ2-5
TGTGCCAGCAGCCCGACTGCCCTCACCGTGGCCCAGTACTTC
CASSPTALTVAQYF
>TRBV29-1|TRBD1|-|TRBJ2-7
TGCAGCGTTATAACAGGGACAGGGGCGATCTACGAGCAGTACTTC
CSVITGTGAIYEQYF
>TRBV2|TRBD2|-|TRBJ2-3
TGTGCCAGCAGTGAAGCGCTTGCGGGGGGGGTTGGCCGCAGGAGAGATACGCAGTATTTT
CASSEALAGGVGRRRDTQYF
>TRBV5-4|TRBD1|-|TRBJ2-1
TGTGCCAGCAGCTGGGGGACAGTTAATGAGCAGTTCTTC
CASSWGTVNEQFF
>TRBV11-3|TRBD1|-|TRBJ2-5
TGTGCCAGCAGCCGGGGGACAGGACCCCAAGAGACCCAGTACTTC
CASSRGTGPQETQYF
>TRBV7-2|-|-|TRBJ2-5
TGTGCCAGCAGCTTAGAAGGGGCATCCCAAGAGACCCAGTACTTC
CASSLEGASQETQYF
>TRBV19|-|-|TRBJ1-1
TGTGCCAGTAGTTCAGGGGTCAACATGAACACTGAAGCTTTCTTT
CASSSGVNMNTEAFF
>TRBV21-1|-|-|TRBJ1-5
TGTGCCAGCAGCAAAAGACAGGGGGCCGCACAGCCCCAGCATTTT
CASSKRQGAAQPQHF
>TRBV5-1|-|-|TRBJ1-1
TGCGCCAGCAGCTTGGGTCGTCAGGCGAACACTGAAGCTTTCTTT
CASSLGRQANTEAFF
>TRBV5-1|-|once|TRBJ2-2
TGCGCCAGCAGGCGAACCATCGCGAACACCGGGGAGCTGTTTTTT
CASRRTIANTGELFF
>TRBV5-4|TRBD2|-|TRBJ2-7
TGTGCCAGCAGCTTGGGACTAGCGGGGGTCTACGAGCAGTACTTC
CASSLGLAGVYEQYF
>TRBV10-1|-|-|TRBJ1-1
TGCGCCAGCAGTGCGACTACGAACACTGAAGCTTTCTTT
CASSATTNTEAFF
>TRBV6-5|TRBD1|-|TRBJ2-3
TGTGCCAGCAGCCGGGACAGGGCTGATACGCAGTATTTT
CASSRDRADTQYF
>TRBV4-1|TRBD1|many|TRBJ2-7
TGCGCCAGCGCAAGGTGGCCGGGACAGCCCTCCTACGAGCAGTACTTC
CASARWPGQPSYEQYF
>TRBV30|-|-|TRBJ1-3
TGTGCCTGGAGTGTCTACAGGCCTGCAGAAAACACCATATATTTT
CAWSVYRPAENTIYF
>TRBV18|-|-|TRBJ1-6
TGTGCCAGCTCACCAGACAGAATTAATAATTCACCCCTCCACTTT
CASSPDRINNSPLHF
>TRBV19|TRBD1|-|TRBJ1-5
TGTGCCAGTAGAGACAGGGGGCATCAGCCCCAGCATTTT
CASRDRGHQPQHF
>TRBV7-7|-|-|TRBJ2-5
TGTGCTAGCAGCTTAGCCAGGGGATCCCAAGAGACCCAGTACTTC
CASSLARGSQETQYF
>TRBV6-1|-|-|TRBJ1-4
TGTGCCAGCAGTGAAAACAGGGAACAAAAACTGTTTTTT
CASSENREQKLFF
>TRBV2|-|-|TRBJ1-5
TGTGCCAGCAGTGGGCCAGGGAGGAATCAGCCCCAGCATTTT
CASSGPGRNQPQHF
>TRBV14|TRBD1|-|TRBJ2-5
TGTGCCAGCAGCCAAGGACAGGGAGTATTAGAGATCCAGTACTTC
CASSQGQGVLEIQYF
>TRBV6-5|-|-|TRBJ2-7
TGTGCCAGCAAAGGGAGGTACGAGCAGTACTTC
CASKGRYEQYF
>TRBV7-9|TRBD1|many|TRBJ2-7
TGTGCCAGCAGGGGTGGACAGGGGGGTGAGCAGTACTTC
CASRGGQGGEQYF
>TRBV4-2|TRBD2|-|TRBJ2-1
TGTGCCAGCAGCCTAAGACCGGGACTAGCATTTCGAGATGAGCAGTTCTTC
CASSLRPGLAFRDEQFF